The T cell receptor beta chain described here comes from a study of blood T cell repertoires in COVID-19. This clone was counted a single time. As processed by the authors: For nucleated cells, counts were estimated from reference gene primer amplification. The data were produced by immunoSEQ multiplex PCR, yet TCRdb's version contains in-frame clones alone and is incomplete. V and J calls and clone size are copied from that table; D and trimming were computed from the DNA. The sample includes around 60,000 clones, around 90% of them seen just once. Specimen: peripheral blood. The sequence came from a woman at least 80 years old with active COVID-19.

Here the CDR3 DNA reads TGTGCCAGCAGCTCCTCTCGGTCCGGGGAGCTGTTTTTT. This encodes CASSSSRSGELFF. The chain has TRBV7-2 and TRBJ2-2; D remains ambiguous. Trimming removed 4 bases from V and 6 bases from J, with 9 bases in between. The CDR3 totals 13 residues. The V gene's germline CDR1 is SGHTA and CDR2 FQGNSA.